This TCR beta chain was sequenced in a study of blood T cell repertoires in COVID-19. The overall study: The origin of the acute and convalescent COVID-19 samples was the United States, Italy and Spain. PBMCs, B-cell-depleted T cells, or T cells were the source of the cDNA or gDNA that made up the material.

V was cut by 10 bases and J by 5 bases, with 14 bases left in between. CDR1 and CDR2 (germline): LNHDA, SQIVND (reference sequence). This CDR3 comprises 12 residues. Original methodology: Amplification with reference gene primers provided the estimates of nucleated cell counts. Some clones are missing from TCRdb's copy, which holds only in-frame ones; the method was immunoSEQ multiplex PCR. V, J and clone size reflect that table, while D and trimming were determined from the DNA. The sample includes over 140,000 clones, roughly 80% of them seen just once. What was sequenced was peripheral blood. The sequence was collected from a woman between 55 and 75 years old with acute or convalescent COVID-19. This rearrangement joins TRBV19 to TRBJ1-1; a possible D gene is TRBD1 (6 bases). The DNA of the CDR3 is TGTGCCACCGGACAGCCAAGGACTGAAGCTTTCTTT. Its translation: CATGQPRTEAFF. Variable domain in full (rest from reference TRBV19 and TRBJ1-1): DGGITQSPKYLFRKEGQNVTLSCEQNLNHDAMYWYRQDPGQGLRLIYYSQIVNDFQKGDIAEGYSVSREKKESFPLTVTSAQKNPTAFYLCATGQPRTEAFFGQGTRLTVV.